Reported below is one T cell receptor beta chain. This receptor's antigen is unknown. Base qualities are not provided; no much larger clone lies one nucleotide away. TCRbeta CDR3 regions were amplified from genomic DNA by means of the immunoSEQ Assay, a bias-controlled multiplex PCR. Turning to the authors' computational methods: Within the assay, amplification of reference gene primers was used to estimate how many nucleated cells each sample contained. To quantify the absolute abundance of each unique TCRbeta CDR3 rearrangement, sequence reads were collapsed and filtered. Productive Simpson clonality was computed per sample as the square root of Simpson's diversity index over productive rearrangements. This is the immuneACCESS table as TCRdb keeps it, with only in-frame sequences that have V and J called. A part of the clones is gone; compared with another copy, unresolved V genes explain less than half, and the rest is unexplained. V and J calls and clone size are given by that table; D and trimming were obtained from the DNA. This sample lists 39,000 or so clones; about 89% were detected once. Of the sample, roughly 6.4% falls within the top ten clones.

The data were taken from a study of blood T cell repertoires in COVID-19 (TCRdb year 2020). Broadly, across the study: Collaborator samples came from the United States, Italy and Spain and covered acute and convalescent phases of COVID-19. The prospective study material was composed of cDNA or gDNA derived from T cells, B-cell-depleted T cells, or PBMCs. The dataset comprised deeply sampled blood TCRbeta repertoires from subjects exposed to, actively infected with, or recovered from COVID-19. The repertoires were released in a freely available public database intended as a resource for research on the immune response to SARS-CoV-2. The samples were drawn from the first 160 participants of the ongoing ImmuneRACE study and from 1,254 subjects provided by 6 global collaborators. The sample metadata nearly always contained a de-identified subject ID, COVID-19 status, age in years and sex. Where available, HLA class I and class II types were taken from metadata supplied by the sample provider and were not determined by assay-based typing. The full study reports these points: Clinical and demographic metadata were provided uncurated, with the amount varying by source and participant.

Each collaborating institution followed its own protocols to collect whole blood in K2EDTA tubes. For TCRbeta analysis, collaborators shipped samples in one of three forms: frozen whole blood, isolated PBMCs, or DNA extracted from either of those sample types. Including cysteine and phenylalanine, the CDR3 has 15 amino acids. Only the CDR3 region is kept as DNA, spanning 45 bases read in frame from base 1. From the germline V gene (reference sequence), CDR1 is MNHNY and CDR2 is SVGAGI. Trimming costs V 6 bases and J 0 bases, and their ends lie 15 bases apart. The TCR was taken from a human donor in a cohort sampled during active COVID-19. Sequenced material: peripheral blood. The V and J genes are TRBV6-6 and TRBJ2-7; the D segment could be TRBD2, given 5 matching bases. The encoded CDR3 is CASRYLAASSYEQYF. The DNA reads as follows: TGTGCCAGCAGGTACCTAGCTGCCAGCTCCTACGAGCAGTACTTC.